This TCR beta chain is from a study of T-cell reconstitution after alpha-beta-depleted transplantation in children. The V end lost 2 bases, the J end lost 0 bases, and 10 bases lay between the germline ends. Looked up from germline, CDR1 is SGHTS and CDR2 is YDEGEE. The CDR3 is 15 residues long. Preparation of the TCRbeta library used unique molecular identifiers. TCRdb reanalysed the PCR reads using MiXCR and keeps one entry per CDR3 protein. The sample consists of 500,000 to 600,000 distinct CDR3 sequences, about a quarter of them appearing once. This clonotype occurred a few times. The chain has TRBV5-8 and TRBJ2-3; D gene unclear. The input for sequencing was PBMCs, taken before TCRalphabeta/CD19-depleted stem cell transplant. This TCR derives from a boy less than two years old with Wiskott-Aldrich syndrome, due to receive a stem cell transplant. The CDR3 protein is CASSFLTVSTDTQYF. CDR3 sequence (DNA): TGTGCCAGCAGCTTTCTCACGGTTAGCACAGATACGCAGTATTTT.